This paragraph reports one T cell receptor (beta chain). Deletions cut 0 bases from V and 4 bases from J, with 12 bases between. CDR3 size: 15 residues. Germline CDR1 reads DFQATT; CDR2 reads SNEGSKA (reference sequence). CD8+ and CD4+ blood T cells underwent TCR beta sequencing. The data originate from a study of CD8 T cells in Susac syndrome. An input of about 0.5 to 1 ug of RNA was subjected to reverse transcription using random hexamers. MiXCR, applied by TCRdb to the immunoSEQ multiplex PCR reads, yields one record per CDR3 protein. This sample has some 170,000 distinct CDR3 sequences, with just under 95% found just once.

The receptor was isolated from a human donor with Susac syndrome. Sequencing input: CD4+ T cells from PBMCs. The chain has TRBV20-1 and TRBJ2-2; no clear D gene. CDR3 nucleotides: TGCAGTGCTAGAGAGACCGGAGCCGCCACCGGGGAGCTGTTTTTT. Encoded protein: CSARETGAATGELFF.